This TCR beta chain was sequenced in a study of shared clonotypes between healthy human individuals. TCRdb's copy holds only in-frame clones and misses some; the assay was immunoSEQ multiplex PCR. The sample includes 2 million to 2.5 million clones, 90% to 97% of them seen just once. This CDR3 spans 16 amino acids. Unmatched junction bases numbered 13, after V lost 6 bases and J lost 6 bases. Germline CDR1 MDHEN, CDR2 SYDVKM. The sequenced sample was naive CD4+ T cells sorted from blood. Subset specified: CD45RA+ positively selected. V gene TRBV28 combines with J gene TRBJ1-4, with 7 bases aligning to TRBD1. The sequence derives from a man younger than 35 in good health. DNA of the CDR3: TGTGCCAGCAGCCTCCGGCAGGGGGTTGGGCATGAAAAACTGTTTTTT. It codes for CASSLRQGVGHEKLFF.